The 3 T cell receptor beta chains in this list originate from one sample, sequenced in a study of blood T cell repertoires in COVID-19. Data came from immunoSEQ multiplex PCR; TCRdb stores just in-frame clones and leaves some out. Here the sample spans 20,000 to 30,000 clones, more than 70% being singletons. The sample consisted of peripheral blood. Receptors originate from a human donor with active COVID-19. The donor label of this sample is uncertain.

As DNA, the CDR3 is TGTGCCAGCAGTTTATCGAGAGCGGGCCAAGAGACCCAGTACTTC. Translation gives CASSLSRAGQETQYF. The chain couples TRBV27 to TRBJ2-5; D might be TRBD2 (6 bases). V shed 0 bases and J shed 1 base, with 9 bases lying between them. Looked up from germline, CDR1 is MNHEY and CDR2 is SMNVEV (reference sequence). The length of the CDR3 is 15 residues.

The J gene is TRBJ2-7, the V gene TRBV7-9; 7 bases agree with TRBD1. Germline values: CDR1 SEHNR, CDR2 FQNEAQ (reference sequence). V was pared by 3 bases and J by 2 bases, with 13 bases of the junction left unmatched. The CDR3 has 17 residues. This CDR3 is CASSLPMTGIPTYEQYF. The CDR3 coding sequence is TGTGCCAGCAGCTTGCCGATGACAGGGATACCCACCTACGAGCAGTACTTC.

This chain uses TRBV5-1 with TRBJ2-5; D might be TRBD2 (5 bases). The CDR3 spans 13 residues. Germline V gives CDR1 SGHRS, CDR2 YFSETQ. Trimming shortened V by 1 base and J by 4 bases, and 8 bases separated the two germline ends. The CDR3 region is CASSLTAGETQYF. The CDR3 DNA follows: TGCGCCAGCAGCTTGACGGCGGGAGAGACCCAGTACTTC.